A selection of T cell receptor beta chains follows, all from one sample in a study of blood T cell repertoires in COVID-19. The protocol was immunoSEQ multiplex PCR, while the TCRdb copy is restricted to in-frame clones and leaves out a portion. The sample has fewer than 350,000 clones, 80% to 95% seen once. The sequenced material came from peripheral blood. The receptor set was obtained from a woman younger than 45 with COVID-19, enrolled during active disease. Each CDR3 is given with its conserved first and last residue. Fields, in order: D gene, clone size, V gene, J gene, CDR3 DNA, CDR3 protein. The D gene is left open where the match is weak. Size is omitted from some rows. Given values are once, few, many or a class for expanded clones.

-	-	TRBV21-1	TRBJ1-2	TGTGCCAGCATCTATACAGGAGTGGTTCTGGGGTATGGCTACACCTTC	CASIYTGVVLGYGYTF
TRBD1	few	TRBV9	TRBJ2-1	TGTGCCAGCAGCGCTACAGGGGGCTGGAATGAGCAGTTCTTC	CASSATGGWNEQFF
-	-	TRBV19	TRBJ2-6	TGTGCCAGTAGTATGGGAGCCAGGCCGGAAGGGGCCAACGTCCTGACTTTC	CASSMGARPEGANVLTF
TRBD1	-	TRBV18	TRBJ2-1	TGTGCCAGCTCACCCGGACAGGGAGCCAATGAGCAGTTCTTC	CASSPGQGANEQFF
-	-	TRBV15	TRBJ1-5	TGTGCCACCAGCAGGGCCGGGAGCAATCAGCCCCAGCATTTT	CATSRAGSNQPQHF
-	-	TRBV28	TRBJ2-3	TGTGCCAGCAGTTCCGGACAGTTTGGAGAAGCAGATACGCAGTATTTT	CASSSGQFGEADTQYF
-	-	TRBV28	TRBJ2-2	TGTGCCAGCAGTCTCGCCGGAGACGTCAGTCTATTCCCCGGGGAGCTGTTTTTT	CASSLAGDVSLFPGELFF
-	-	TRBV19	TRBJ2-7	TGTGCCAGTAGTATACAGGATTCCTCCTACGAGCAGTACTTC	CASSIQDSSYEQYF
-	-	TRBV9	TRBJ2-2	TGTGCCAGCAGCGTAACCGCGCACACCGGGGAGCTGTTTTTT	CASSVTAHTGELFF
-	-	TRBV10-3	TRBJ2-7	TGTGCCATCAGGCGGCCGGAGGGCCCGGGCGAGCAGTACTTC	CAIRRPEGPGEQYF
TRBD1	-	TRBV9	TRBJ2-2	TGTGCCAGCAGCCAGGACAGGGTATACACCGGGGAGCTGTTTTTT	CASSQDRVYTGELFF
TRBD1	-	TRBV11-2	TRBJ1-1	TGTGCCAGCAGCTTGGACAGGGGGCGCGGAGCTTTCTTT	CASSLDRGRGAFF
-	-	TRBV5-1	TRBJ2-1	TGCGCCAGCAGCTTGGTGAGGAATGAGCAGTTCTTC	CASSLVRNEQFF
TRBD1	many	TRBV18	TRBJ1-5	TGTGCCAGCTCTACAGGGGTCAATCAGCCCCAGCATTTT	CASSTGVNQPQHF
-	-	TRBV12-3/TRBV12-4	TRBJ1-5	TGTGCCAGCAGCCCTCGGGAGTATCAGCCCCAGCATTTT	CASSPREYQPQHF
TRBD2	once	TRBV4-3	TRBJ2-1	TGCGCCAGCAGCCGGGACCTAGCGGGAGGGCCTATTGAGCAGTTCTTC	CASSRDLAGGPIEQFF
TRBD1	-	TRBV2	TRBJ1-5	TGTGCCAGCAATAGGGGGCGCCAACAGCCCCAGCATTTT	CASNRGRQQPQHF
TRBD1	-	TRBV28	TRBJ1-1	TGTGCCAGCAGCCTCCCGACAGGGTGGATCACTGAAGCTTTCTTT	CASSLPTGWITEAFF
TRBD1	-	TRBV2	TRBJ1-2	TGTGCCAGCAGCGCTACAGGGGATGGCTACACCTTC	CASSATGDGYTF
TRBD2	-	TRBV5-4	TRBJ2-2	TGTGCCAGCAGCTTGGCGAGCGGGAGATCTACCGGGGAGCTGTTTTTT	CASSLASGRSTGELFF
TRBD2	-	TRBV28	TRBJ2-4	TGTGCCAGCGGGTCGGGAGGTGAGGAAAACATTCAGTACTTC	CASGSGGEENIQYF
-	-	TRBV9	TRBJ2-1	TGTGCCAGCAGCGTAGTAACGGCCTACAATGAGCAGTTCTTC	CASSVVTAYNEQFF
-	-	TRBV28	TRBJ1-3	TGTGCCAGCATTCAACAGGTTACCGGAAACACCATATATTTT	CASIQQVTGNTIYF
TRBD1	-	TRBV6-4	TRBJ1-5	TGTGCCAGCAGTACCGGGACAGACAATCAGCCCCAGCATTTT	CASSTGTDNQPQHF
TRBD2	-	TRBV24-1	TRBJ2-2	TGTGCCACCAGTGATCCGGGACTAGCGGGAGGCGGGGAGCTGTTTTTT	CATSDPGLAGGGELFF
-	-	TRBV2	TRBJ2-4	TGTGCCAGCAGTGAAACGGGGACATCGATCCTAAAAAACATTCAGTACTTC	CASSETGTSILKNIQYF
-	few	TRBV11-2	TRBJ1-4	TGTGCCAGCAGCTTAGCCAGGGGACGAGGCACTAATGAAAAACTGTTTTTT	CASSLARGRGTNEKLFF
TRBD1	once	TRBV27	TRBJ1-4	TGTGCCAGGAGGACAGGGGATAATGAAAAACTGTTTTTT	CARRTGDNEKLFF
TRBD1	-	TRBV7-2	TRBJ1-6	TGTGCCAGCAGCTTAACAGGGGATTCACCCCTCCACTTT	CASSLTGDSPLHF
TRBD1	-	TRBV2	TRBJ2-2	TGTGCCAGCAGACTCTTAGACAGGGGAAACACCGGGGAGCTGTTTTTT	CASRLLDRGNTGELFF
TRBD1	-	TRBV2	TRBJ2-1	TGTGCCAGCAGACAGGGGGCGTACAATGAGCAGTTCTTC	CASRQGAYNEQFF
-	few	TRBV4-1	TRBJ1-2	TGCGCCAGCAGCCCTGGGGAGGGGGTAAACTATGGCTACACCTTC	CASSPGEGVNYGYTF
-	-	TRBV10-1	TRBJ1-1	TGCGCCAGCACACGGACCGGACAAACTGAAGCTTTCTTT	CASTRTGQTEAFF
-	-	TRBV6-5	TRBJ1-5	TGTGCCAGCAGATCAGACAGGAGCCTTAATCAGCCCCAGCATTTT	CASRSDRSLNQPQHF
-	-	TRBV27	TRBJ2-5	TGTGCCAGCAGTTTATTTCAGGGAGAGACCCAGTACTTC	CASSLFQGETQYF
TRBD2	once	TRBV13	TRBJ2-7	TGTGCCAGCAGTGAGACTAGCGGACCAGATTCCTACGAGCAGTACTTC	CASSETSGPDSYEQYF
-	-	TRBV30	TRBJ1-5	TGTGCCTGGAGTGTACTTCGAGATCAGCCCCAGCATTTT	CAWSVLRDQPQHF
-	-	TRBV19	TRBJ1-5	TGTGCCAGTAGTGAACAGGGCCGGCGTAATCAGCCCCAGCATTTT	CASSEQGRRNQPQHF
-	-	TRBV6-1	TRBJ2-3	TGTGCCAGCAGTGAACCCCCCTTTCGGACTGAGTCCACAGATACGCAGTATTTT	CASSEPPFRTESTDTQYF
-	-	TRBV6-5	TRBJ2-5	TGTGCCAGCTCACAACAGGATCTAGAGACCCAGTACTTC	CASSQQDLETQYF
-	-	TRBV12-3/TRBV12-4	TRBJ1-5	TGTGCCAGCAGTGACCAGGGCAATCAGCCCCAGCATTTT	CASSDQGNQPQHF
-	-	TRBV30	TRBJ2-1	TGTGCCTGGAGCCGGGAATCCTACAATGAGCAGTTCTTC	CAWSRESYNEQFF
-	-	TRBV18	TRBJ2-5	TGTGCCAGCTCGGAGGGGGGGATACGAGAGACCCAGTACTTC	CASSEGGIRETQYF
-	-	TRBV28	TRBJ2-7	TGTGCCAGCATAGAGAGCGGAGCCGCCTACGAGCAGTACTTC	CASIESGAAYEQYF
TRBD1	-	TRBV4-3	TRBJ2-7	TGCGCCAGCAGCCAGAAACAGGGGGAACCCTACGAGCAGTACTTC	CASSQKQGEPYEQYF
TRBD2	-	TRBV6-5	TRBJ2-1	TGTGCCAGCAGTTCCCTACTAGCGGACTCCTACAATGAGCAGTTCTTC	CASSSLLADSYNEQFF
-	-	TRBV2	TRBJ2-7	TGTGCCAGCAGACCGGACAGCGTGGTACGGGAGCAGTACTTC	CASRPDSVVREQYF